The 9 T cell receptor beta chains below all came from one sample that was sequenced in a study of blood T cell repertoires in COVID-19. The data were produced by immunoSEQ multiplex PCR, yet TCRdb's version contains in-frame clones alone and is incomplete. Of around 180,000 clones in the sample, less than 85% are singletons; the top ten hold around 3%. Sequences were obtained from peripheral blood. Every receptor here comes from a woman older than 75 with acute or convalescent COVID-19.

The chain combines TRBV5-1 with TRBJ2-3, with 9 nucleotides matching TRBD2. Germline V gene lookup returns CDR1 SGHRS and CDR2 YFSETQ. V trimming: 5 bases; J trimming: 6 bases; junction bases outside the gene matches: 13. This CDR3 is built from 16 residues. CDR3 amino acids: CASRPTSGPPWDTQYF. CDR3 sequence (DNA): TGCGCCAGCAGACCAACTAGCGGGCCACCCTGGGATACGCAGTATTTT.

The chain links TRBV6-2 or TRBV6-3 to TRBJ1-5, with 9 bases aligning to TRBD1. This CDR3 is 21 amino acids long. J lost 3 bases, V lost 2 bases, and 20 bases had no gene match. The germline V gene has CDR1 MNHEY and CDR2 SVGEGT. The CDR3 DNA reads TGTGCCAGCAGTTACCGGGGGCTTTGGACAGGGGATCGTTATGACAATCAGCCCCAGCATTTT. It is translated as CASSYRGLWTGDRYDNQPQHF.

This clone is a singleton in its sample. The V gene is TRBV6-5, the J gene TRBJ2-3; 8 bases are shared with TRBD1. The CDR3 covers 16 residues. Looked up from germline, CDR1 is MNHEY and CDR2 is SVGAGI. With V trimmed by 2 bases and J by 3 bases, 7 bases remained unmatched. CDR3 protein: CASSYPSTGGTDTQYF. The CDR3 DNA sequence: TGTGCCAGCAGTTACCCCAGTACAGGGGGGACAGATACGCAGTATTTT.

The chain uses TRBV24-1 and TRBJ2-1; 8 bases agree with TRBD2. The V gene end was trimmed by 5 bases and the J gene end by 0 bases; junction bases not matched to a gene: 2. From germline, CDR1 is KGHDR and CDR2 SFDVKD. There are 15 residues in the CDR3. The chain's CDR3 is CATSGGLGSYNEQFF. The CDR3 DNA follows: TGTGCCACCAGTGGGGGACTAGGCTCCTACAATGAGCAGTTCTTC.

This chain uses TRBV25-1 with TRBJ1-4; the D gene is possibly TRBD1 (6 bases). Germline V CDR1 and CDR2: MGHDK, SYGVNS. The CDR3 sequence is 12 residues long. The ends were cut back, 3 bases at V and 8 bases at J, with 7 bases in the middle. The CDR3 DNA reads as TGTGCCAGCAGTGAGGACAGCGAAAAACTGTTTTTT. Its translation is CASSEDSEKLFF. The variable domain in full, with the rest retrieved from reference TRBV25-1 and TRBJ1-4, is EADIYQTPRYLVIGTGKKITLECSQTMGHDKMYWYQQDPGMELHLIHYSYGVNSTEKGDLSSESTVSRIRTEHFPLTLESARPSHTSQYLCASSEDSEKLFFGSGTQLSVL.

The CDR3 DNA is TGTGCCAGCAGCAACCCCGGACAGGATGGGGAGAACACCGGGGAGCTGTTTTTT. Residues: CASSNPGQDGENTGELFF. The chain is built from TRBV9 and TRBJ2-2; 7 nucleotides align to TRBD1. CDR3 length: 18 amino acids. Germline V lookup: CDR1 SGDLS, CDR2 YYNGEE. Trimming removed 4 bases from V and 1 base from J; junction bases left unmatched: 13. Using reference TRBV9 and TRBJ2-2 for the parts outside the CDR3, the full variable domain is DSGVTQTPKHLITATGQRVTLRCSPRSGDLSVYWYQQSLDQGLQFLIQYYNGEERAKGNILERFSAQQFPDLHSELNLSSLELGDSALYFCASSNPGQDGENTGELFFGEGSRLTVL.

This clone was seen only once. This chain uses TRBV5-1 with TRBJ2-1; 7 bases line up with TRBD2. This CDR3 comprises 15 residues. Per germline, CDR1 SGHRS and CDR2 YFSETQ. V was clipped by 5 bases and J by 5 bases; unmatched bases: 10. The CDR3 protein is CASSFDLAGNNEQFF. In nucleotides, the CDR3 is TGCGCCAGCAGTTTCGATTTAGCGGGCAACAATGAGCAGTTCTTC.

The chain combines TRBV7-2 with TRBJ1-4, with TRBD1 identical over 9 bases. The CDR3 consists of 18 residues. V trimming: 4 bases; J trimming: 7 bases; junction bases outside the gene matches: 16. Per germline, CDR1 SGHTA and CDR2 FQGNSA. The CDR3 spells CASSSLIGDRVVSEKLFF. CDR3 coding DNA: TGTGCCAGCAGCTCCCTAATTGGGGACAGGGTAGTTAGTGAAAAACTGTTTTTT.

CDR3 sequence: CASSLSGEGSPLHF. DNA of the CDR3: TGCGCCAGCAGCTTGAGCGGGGAGGGTTCACCCCTCCACTTT. The V call is TRBV5-1, the J call TRBJ1-6; D unresolved. CDR3 size: 14 residues. Per germline, CDR1 SGHRS and CDR2 YFSETQ. Between the trimmed V and J ends, which lost 1 base and 9 bases, there was a span of 11 bases.